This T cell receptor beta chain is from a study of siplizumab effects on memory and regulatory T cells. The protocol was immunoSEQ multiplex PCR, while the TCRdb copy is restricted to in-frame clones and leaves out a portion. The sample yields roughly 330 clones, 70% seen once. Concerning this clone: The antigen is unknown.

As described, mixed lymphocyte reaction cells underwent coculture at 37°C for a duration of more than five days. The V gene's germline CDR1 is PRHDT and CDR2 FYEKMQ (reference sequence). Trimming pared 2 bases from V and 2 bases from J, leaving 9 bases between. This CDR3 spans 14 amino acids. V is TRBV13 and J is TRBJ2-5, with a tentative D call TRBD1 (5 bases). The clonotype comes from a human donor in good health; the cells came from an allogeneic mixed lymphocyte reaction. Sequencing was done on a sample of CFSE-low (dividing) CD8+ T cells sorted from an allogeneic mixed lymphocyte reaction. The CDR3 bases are TGTGCCAGCAGCTTACGACAGATGCAAGAGACCCAGTACTTC. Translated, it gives CASSLRQMQETQYF.